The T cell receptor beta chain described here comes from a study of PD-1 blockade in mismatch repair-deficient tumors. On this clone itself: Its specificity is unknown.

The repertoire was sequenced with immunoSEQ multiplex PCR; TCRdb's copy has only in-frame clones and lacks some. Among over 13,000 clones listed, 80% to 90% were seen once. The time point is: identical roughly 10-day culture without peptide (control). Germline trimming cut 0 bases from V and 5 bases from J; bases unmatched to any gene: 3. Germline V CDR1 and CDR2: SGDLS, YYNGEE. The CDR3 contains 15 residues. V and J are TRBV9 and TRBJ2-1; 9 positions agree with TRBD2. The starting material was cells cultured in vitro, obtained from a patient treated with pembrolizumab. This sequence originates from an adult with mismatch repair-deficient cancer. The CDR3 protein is CASSVEGLADNEQFF. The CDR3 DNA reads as TGTGCCAGCAGCGTAGAGGGACTAGCAGACAATGAGCAGTTCTTC. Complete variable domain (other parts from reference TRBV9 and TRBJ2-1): DSGVTQTPKHLITATGQRVTLRCSPRSGDLSVYWYQQSLDQGLQFLIQYYNGEERAKGNILERFSAQQFPDLHSELNLSSLELGDSALYFCASSVEGLADNEQFFGPGTRLTVL.